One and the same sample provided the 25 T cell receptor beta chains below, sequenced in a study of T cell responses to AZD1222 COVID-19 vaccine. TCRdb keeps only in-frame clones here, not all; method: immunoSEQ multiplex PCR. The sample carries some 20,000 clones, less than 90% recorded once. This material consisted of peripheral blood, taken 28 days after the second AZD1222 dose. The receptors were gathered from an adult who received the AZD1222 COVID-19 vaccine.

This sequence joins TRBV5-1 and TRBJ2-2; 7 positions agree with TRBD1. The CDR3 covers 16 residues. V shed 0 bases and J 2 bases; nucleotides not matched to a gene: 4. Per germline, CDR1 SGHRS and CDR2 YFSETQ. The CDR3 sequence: CASSLAQGRNTGELFF. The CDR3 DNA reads TGCGCCAGCAGCTTGGCACAGGGGCGTAACACCGGGGAGCTGTTTTTT. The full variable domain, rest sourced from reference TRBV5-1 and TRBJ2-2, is KAGVTQTPRYLIKTRGQQVTLSCSPISGHRSVSWYQQTPGQGLQFLFEYFSETQRNKGNFPGRFSGRQFSNSRSEMNVSTLELGDSALYLCASSLAQGRNTGELFFGEGSRLTVL.

CDR3 sequence: CASSQVATGGEQYF. DNA of the CDR3: TGCGCCAGCAGCCAAGTAGCAACCGGGGGCGAGCAGTACTTC. V usage is TRBV4-1 and J usage is TRBJ2-7; TRBD2 is a possible D gene (6 bases). Germline CDR1 reads MGHRA; CDR2 reads YSYEKL. Trimming left V 1 base short and J 6 bases short, with 13 bases between. The CDR3 is 14 residues long.

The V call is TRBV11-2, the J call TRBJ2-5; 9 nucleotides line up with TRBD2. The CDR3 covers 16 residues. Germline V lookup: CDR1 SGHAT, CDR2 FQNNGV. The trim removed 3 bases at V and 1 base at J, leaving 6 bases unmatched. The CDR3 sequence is CASSFGAGGPQETQYF. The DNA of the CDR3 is TGTGCCAGCAGCTTTGGGGCGGGAGGGCCCCAAGAGACCCAGTACTTC.

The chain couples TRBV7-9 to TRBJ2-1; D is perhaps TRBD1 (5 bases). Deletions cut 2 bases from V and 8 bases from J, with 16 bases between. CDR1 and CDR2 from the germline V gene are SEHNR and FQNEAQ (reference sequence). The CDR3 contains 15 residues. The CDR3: CASSLFPDKRHEQFF. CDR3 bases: TGTGCCAGCAGCTTATTTCCGGACAAAAGACATGAGCAGTTCTTC.

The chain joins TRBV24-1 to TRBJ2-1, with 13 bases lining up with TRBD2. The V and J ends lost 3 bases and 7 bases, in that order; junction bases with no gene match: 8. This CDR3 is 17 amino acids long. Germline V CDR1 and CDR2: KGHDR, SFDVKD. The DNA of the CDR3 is TGTGCCACCAGTGATCCGGGACTAGCGGGATTAAAAAATGAGCAGTTCTTC. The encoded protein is CATSDPGLAGLKNEQFF.

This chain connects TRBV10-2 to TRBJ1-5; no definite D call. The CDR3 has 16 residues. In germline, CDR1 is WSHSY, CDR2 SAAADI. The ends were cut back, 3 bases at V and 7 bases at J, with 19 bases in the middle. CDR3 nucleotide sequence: TGCGCCAGCAGTGATATACCAGGACCCACGACCCAGCCCCAGCATTTT. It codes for CASSDIPGPTTQPQHF.

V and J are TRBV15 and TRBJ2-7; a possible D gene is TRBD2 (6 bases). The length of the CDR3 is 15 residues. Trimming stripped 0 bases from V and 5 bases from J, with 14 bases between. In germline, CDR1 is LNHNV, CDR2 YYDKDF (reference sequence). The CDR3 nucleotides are TGTGCCACCAGCAGAGACCCTGGAGGGGCGGACGAGCAGTACTTC. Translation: CATSRDPGGADEQYF.

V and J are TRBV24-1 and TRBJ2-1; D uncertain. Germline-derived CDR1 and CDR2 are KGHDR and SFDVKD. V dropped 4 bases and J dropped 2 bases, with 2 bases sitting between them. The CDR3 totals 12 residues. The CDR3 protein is CATSDPYNEQFF. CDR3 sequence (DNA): TGTGCCACCAGTGACCCCTACAATGAGCAGTTCTTC.

In DNA form, the CDR3 reads TGTGCCAGCAGCTTAGCTCCCGGGACTTTCTGCACCTTC. Translating it yields CASSLAPGTFCTF. This chain joins TRBV11-2 and TRBJ1-2; possibly TRBD1 for D (5 bases). The germline V and J ends were trimmed by 1 base and 13 bases, with 16 bases remaining between them. The length of the CDR3 is 13 residues. Germline CDR1 SGHAT, CDR2 FQNNGV.

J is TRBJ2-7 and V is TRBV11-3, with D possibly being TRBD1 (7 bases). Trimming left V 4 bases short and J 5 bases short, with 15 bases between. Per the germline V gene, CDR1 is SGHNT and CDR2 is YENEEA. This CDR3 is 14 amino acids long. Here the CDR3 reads CASSSGDRVHEQYF. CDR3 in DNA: TGTGCCAGCAGCTCGGGGGACAGAGTCCACGAGCAGTACTTC.

The CDR3 DNA reads as TGTGCCAGCAGTTACCCCCAAGGTAGCGGCTACGAGCAGTACTTC. The encoded protein is CASSYPQGSGYEQYF. The chain couples TRBV6-5 to TRBJ2-7; D is perhaps TRBD2 (6 bases). Germline assignment: CDR1 MNHEY and CDR2 SVGAGI. The CDR3 is made up of 15 amino acids. Trimming shortened V by 2 bases and J by 3 bases, and 14 bases separated the two germline ends.

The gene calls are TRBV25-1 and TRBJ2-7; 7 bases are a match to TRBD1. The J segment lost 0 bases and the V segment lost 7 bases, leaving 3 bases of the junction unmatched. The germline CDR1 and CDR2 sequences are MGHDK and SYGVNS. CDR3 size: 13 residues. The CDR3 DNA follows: TGTGCCAGCACCCGGACAGGCTCCTACGAGCAGTACTTC. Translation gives CASTRTGSYEQYF.

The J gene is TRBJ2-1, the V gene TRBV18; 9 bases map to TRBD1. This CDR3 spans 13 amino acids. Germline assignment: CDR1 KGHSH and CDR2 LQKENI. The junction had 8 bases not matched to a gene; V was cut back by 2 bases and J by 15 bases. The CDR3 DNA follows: TGTGCCAGCTCACCAGAACCGGGACAGGGCGTGTTCTTC. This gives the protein CASSPEPGQGVFF.

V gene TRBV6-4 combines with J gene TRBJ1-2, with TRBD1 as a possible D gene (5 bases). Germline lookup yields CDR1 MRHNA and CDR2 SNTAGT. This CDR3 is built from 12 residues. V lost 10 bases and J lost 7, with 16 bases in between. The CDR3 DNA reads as TGTGCCACCGGTTCAGGGATGGGTGGCTACACCTTC. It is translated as CATGSGMGGYTF.

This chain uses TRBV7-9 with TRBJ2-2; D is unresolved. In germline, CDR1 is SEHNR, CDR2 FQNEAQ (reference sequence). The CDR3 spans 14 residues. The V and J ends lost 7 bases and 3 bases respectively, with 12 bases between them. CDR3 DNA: TGTGCCAGCAATCGACCCCCGGACACCGGGGAGCTGTTTTTT. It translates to CASNRPPDTGELFF.

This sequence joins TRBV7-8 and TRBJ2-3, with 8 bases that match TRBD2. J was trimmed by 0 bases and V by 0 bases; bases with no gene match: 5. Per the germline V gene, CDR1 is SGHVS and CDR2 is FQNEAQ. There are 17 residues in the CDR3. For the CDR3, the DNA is TGTGCCAGCAGCTTAGCCAGACTAGCGCTGAGCACAGATACGCAGTATTTT. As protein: CASSLARLALSTDTQYF.

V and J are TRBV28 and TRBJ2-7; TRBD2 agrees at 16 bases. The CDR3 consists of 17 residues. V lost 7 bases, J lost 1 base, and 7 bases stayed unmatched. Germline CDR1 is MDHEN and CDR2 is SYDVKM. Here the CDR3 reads CASTPGLAGGSSYEQYF. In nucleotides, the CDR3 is TGTGCCAGCACCCCGGGACTAGCGGGAGGGAGTTCCTACGAGCAGTACTTC.

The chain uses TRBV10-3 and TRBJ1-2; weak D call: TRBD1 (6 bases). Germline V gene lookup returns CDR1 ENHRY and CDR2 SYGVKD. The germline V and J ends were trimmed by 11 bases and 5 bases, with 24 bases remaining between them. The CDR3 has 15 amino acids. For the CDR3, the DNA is TGTGCCCTCTCCCCCACACGGGGGCTCGAATATGGCTACACCTTC. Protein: CALSPTRGLEYGYTF.

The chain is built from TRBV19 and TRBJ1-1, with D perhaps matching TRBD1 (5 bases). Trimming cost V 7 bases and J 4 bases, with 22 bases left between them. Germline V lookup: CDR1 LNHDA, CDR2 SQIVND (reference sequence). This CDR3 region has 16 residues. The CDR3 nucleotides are TGTGCCAGTATTGCCTATACGGTAAGGGGTGGCACTGAAGCTTTCTTT. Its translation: CASIAYTVRGGTEAFF.

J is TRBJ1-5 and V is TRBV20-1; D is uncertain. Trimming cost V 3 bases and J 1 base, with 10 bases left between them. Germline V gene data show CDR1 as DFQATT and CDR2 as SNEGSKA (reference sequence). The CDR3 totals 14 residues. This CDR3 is CSASNSLSNQPQHF. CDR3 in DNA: TGCAGTGCTAGTAACTCCTTAAGCAATCAGCCCCAGCATTTT.

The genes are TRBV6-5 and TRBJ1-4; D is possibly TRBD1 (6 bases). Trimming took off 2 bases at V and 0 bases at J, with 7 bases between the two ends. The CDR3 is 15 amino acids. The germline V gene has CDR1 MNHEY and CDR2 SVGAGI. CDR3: CASSYEGATNEKLFF. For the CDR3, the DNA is TGTGCCAGCAGTTACGAGGGGGCAACTAATGAAAAACTGTTTTTT.

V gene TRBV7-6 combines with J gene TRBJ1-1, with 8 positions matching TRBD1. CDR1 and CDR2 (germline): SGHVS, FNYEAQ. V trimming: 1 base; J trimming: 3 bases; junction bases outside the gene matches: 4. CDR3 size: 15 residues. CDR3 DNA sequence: TGTGCCAGCAGCTTAGAAACAGGGGGAGACACTGAAGCTTTCTTT. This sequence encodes CASSLETGGDTEAFF.

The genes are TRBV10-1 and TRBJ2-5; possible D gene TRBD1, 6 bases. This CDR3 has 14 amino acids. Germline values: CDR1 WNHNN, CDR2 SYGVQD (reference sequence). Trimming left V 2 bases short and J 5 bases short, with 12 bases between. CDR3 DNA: TGCGCCAGCAGTGAGCCTGGACAGTTGGAGACCCAGTACTTC. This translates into CASSEPGQLETQYF.

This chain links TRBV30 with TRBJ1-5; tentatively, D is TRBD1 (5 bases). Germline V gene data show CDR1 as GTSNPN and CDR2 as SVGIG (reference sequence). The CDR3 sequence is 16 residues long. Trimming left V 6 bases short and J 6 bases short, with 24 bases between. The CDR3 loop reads CACNSKGQGDRQPQHF. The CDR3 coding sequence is TGTGCCTGCAACTCGAAGGGGCAGGGCGATCGTCAGCCCCAGCATTTT. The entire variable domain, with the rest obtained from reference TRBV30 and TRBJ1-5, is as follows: SQTIHQWPATLVQPVGSPLSLECTVEGTSNPNLYWYRQAAGRGLQLLFYSVGIGQISSEVPQNLSASRPQDRQFILSSKKLLLSDSGFYLCACNSKGQGDRQPQHFGDGTRLSIL.

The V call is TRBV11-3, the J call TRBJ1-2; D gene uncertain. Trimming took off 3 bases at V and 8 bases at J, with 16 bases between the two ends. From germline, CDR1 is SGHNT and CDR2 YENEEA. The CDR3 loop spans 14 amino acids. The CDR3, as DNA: TGTGCCAGCAGCTTCGATATTTTGGGCGGCGGCTACACCTTC. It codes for CASSFDILGGGYTF.